Listed below are T cell receptor beta chains from one sample, sequenced in a study. TCRdb re-analysed the RT-PCR reads in MiXCR, keeping a single row per CDR3 protein. The sample lists hundreds of thousands of distinct CDR3 sequences; 12% to 15% were seen once. The sequenced material came from memory CD4+ T cells from blood. The source is a female donor in good health, serving as a healthy control. The CDR3 runs from the conserved cysteine through the conserved F or W. A D gene is named only where the DNA matches it firmly. Clone size is not always given. Where it is, it says once, few, many or a class for expanded clones.

j_gene,d_gene,abundance,v_gene,CDR3aa,CDR3nt
TRBJ1-2,.,.,TRBV7-2,CASGISGGTGGYTF,TGTGCCAGCGGAATCTCGGGGGGAACGGGTGGCTACACCTTC
TRBJ1-2,.,.,TRBV4-1,CASRKDPGPNYGYTF,TGCGCCAGCAGAAAAGACCCCGGGCCCAACTATGGCTACACCTTC
TRBJ2-3,.,.,TRBV5-1,CASRALGGPEDTQYF,TGCGCCAGCAGGGCCCTGGGGGGGCCAGAAGATACGCAGTATTTT
TRBJ2-7,.,.,TRBV20-1,CSLSGLPWGEQYF,TGCAGCCTAAGCGGACTGCCCTGGGGAGAGCAGTACTTC
TRBJ2-7,TRBD2,.,TRBV6-2/TRBV6-3,CASWRTSESEQYF,TGTGCCAGCTGGAGGACTAGCGAATCCGAGCAGTACTTC
TRBJ2-5,TRBD2,few,TRBV7-2,CASSLVGTRSGNPDQETQYF,TGTGCCAGCAGCTTAGTTGGGACTAGGAGCGGGAATCCCGATCAAGAGACCCAGTACTTC
TRBJ1-2,.,few,TRBV10-3,CAISESSGPPFYGYTF,TGTGCCATCAGTGAGTCGTCAGGACCTCCTTTCTATGGCTACACCTTC
TRBJ1-2,.,few,TRBV7-2,CASSLVVRSNYGYTF,TGTGCCAGCAGCTTAGTAGTCAGGTCGAACTATGGCTACACCTTC
TRBJ1-3,.,.,TRBV7-2,CASSLGGAFSSGNTIYF,TGTGCCAGCAGCTTAGGAGGGGCATTTTCCTCTGGAAACACCATATATTTT
TRBJ1-1,.,.,TRBV3-1,CASSQGEGGTEAFF,TGTGCCAGCAGCCAAGGGGAGGGGGGGACTGAAGCTTTCTTT
TRBJ2-1,.,.,TRBV10-3,CAISESIGLTYEQFF,TGTGCCATCAGTGAGTCGATAGGGCTGACCTATGAGCAGTTCTTC
TRBJ2-7,TRBD1,many,TRBV15,CATSRDIAGGAYEQYF,TGTGCCACCAGCAGAGATATCGCAGGGGGAGCCTACGAGCAGTACTTC
TRBJ2-1,TRBD2,few,TRBV20-1,CSARSSGRAAEQFF,TGCAGTGCTAGAAGTAGCGGGAGGGCCGCTGAGCAGTTCTTC
TRBJ2-6,.,.,TRBV6-5,CASRTGLSSGANVLTF,TGTGCCAGCAGAACGGGGTTGTCCTCTGGGGCCAACGTCCTGACTTTC
TRBJ2-1,.,many,TRBV6-2/TRBV6-3,CASSQRGEVWFF,TGTGCCAGCAGCCAACGCGGGGAGGTTTGGTTCTTC
TRBJ2-2,.,.,TRBV7-8,CASSSQGGPGELFF,TGTGCCAGCAGCTCGCAGGGGGGTCCCGGGGAGCTGTTTTTT
TRBJ2-5,.,many,TRBV5-5,CASSPNPGPQETQYF,TGTGCCAGCAGCCCCAATCCGGGCCCCCAAGAGACCCAGTACTTC
TRBJ2-3,TRBD1,few,TRBV7-2,CASSWDRLTDTQYF,TGTGCCAGCAGCTGGGACAGACTCACAGATACGCAGTATTTT
TRBJ2-2,TRBD1,few,TRBV24-1,CASNRGSGTGELFF,TGTGCCAGTAACAGGGGGTCGGGGACCGGGGAGCTGTTTTTT
TRBJ1-4,.,.,TRBV15,CATSRDLGRNNEKLFF,TGTGCCACCAGCAGAGATTTGGGACGGAATAATGAAAAACTGTTTTTT
TRBJ1-6,TRBD1,.,TRBV5-1,CASSLMDRDNSPLHF,TGCGCCAGCAGCTTGATGGACAGGGATAATTCACCCCTCCACTTT
TRBJ2-5,TRBD2,few,TRBV12-3/TRBV12-4,CASTPGLASETQYF,TGTGCCAGCACCCCGGGACTAGCGTCTGAGACCCAGTACTTC
TRBJ1-5,.,many,TRBV10-3,CAINSQGGQPQHF,TGTGCCATCAATTCACAGGGCGGTCAGCCCCAGCATTTT
TRBJ2-1,TRBD1,.,TRBV27,CASSLEQGVLYEQFF,TGTGCCAGCAGCTTGGAACAGGGGGTACTCTATGAGCAGTTCTTC
TRBJ1-2,.,.,TRBV5-5,CASSLGGPDFYGYTF,TGTGCCAGCAGCTTGGGGGGGCCAGACTTTTATGGCTACACCTTC
TRBJ2-1,TRBD2,many,TRBV7-2,CASSLVGGASGGSNEQFF,TGTGCCAGCAGCTTAGTTGGCGGGGCTAGCGGGGGCAGCAATGAGCAGTTCTTC
TRBJ2-7,TRBD1,.,TRBV9,CASSVFGQGPYEQYF,TGTGCCAGCAGCGTCTTCGGACAGGGCCCTTACGAGCAGTACTTC
TRBJ2-3,.,.,TRBV12-3/TRBV12-4,CASSAMAGRAAGDTQYF,TGTGCCAGCAGTGCCATGGCCGGCAGGGCGGCAGGAGATACGCAGTATTTT
TRBJ2-7,TRBD1,few,TRBV5-5,CASSLVGTEAYEQYF,TGTGCCAGCAGCTTGGTGGGGACAGAGGCATACGAGCAGTACTTC
TRBJ2-1,TRBD2,.,TRBV7-8,CASSPQLAGYEQFF,TGTGCCAGCAGCCCACAATTAGCGGGATATGAGCAGTTCTTC
TRBJ2-7,.,many,TRBV6-6,CASKDAVHSYEQYF,TGTGCCAGCAAGGACGCGGTTCACTCCTACGAGCAGTACTTC
TRBJ2-3,TRBD1,.,TRBV27,CASRTGGGYTQYF,TGTGCCAGCAGGACAGGGGGAGGATATACGCAGTATTTT
TRBJ1-1,.,few,TRBV7-8,CASSLALTGGEAFF,TGTGCCAGCAGCTTAGCTCTAACGGGGGGTGAAGCTTTCTTT
TRBJ2-1,.,many,TRBV29-1,CSVGRNNEQFF,TGCAGCGTGGGTAGAAATAATGAGCAGTTCTTC
TRBJ1-6,.,.,TRBV6-2/TRBV6-3,CASSFGQWVNSPLHF,TGTGCCAGCAGTTTCGGACAGTGGGTGAATTCACCCCTCCACTTT
TRBJ2-7,TRBD2,few,TRBV5-5,CASSIRYGLAGSYEQYF,TGTGCCAGCAGCATCCGCTATGGACTAGCGGGGTCCTACGAGCAGTACTTC